This is a list of T cell receptor beta chains from one sample in a study of CD8+CD57+ T cells in acquired aplastic anemia. TCRdb re-analysed the reads in MiXCR, keeping a single row per CDR3 protein. The table includes around 220,000 distinct CDR3 sequences, almost 50% detected once. The sequencing sample was made of sorted CD4+, CD8+, or CD8+CD57+ T cells (not recorded which) from PBMCs. The receptors come from a human donor with aplastic anemia. CDR3s include the opening cysteine and the closing phenylalanine or tryptophan. D genes are given only for firm matches. Part of the rows lack a size; the others show once, few, many or a class for expanded clones.

. | TRBJ2-2 | TRBV19 | TRBD2 | CASSSRTSSFF | TGTGCCAGTAGTTCCCGGACTAGTTCCTTTTTT
many | TRBJ2-5 | TRBV11-2 | TRBD2 | CASSLGAGGKETQYF | TGTGCCAGCAGCCTGGGGGCGGGGGGGAAAGAGACCCAGTACTTC
once | TRBJ1-2 | TRBV14 | . | CASSQDLQWGGYTF | TGTGCCAGCAGCCAAGATCTTCAGTGGGGGGGCTACACCTTC
. | TRBJ2-2 | TRBV18 | TRBD1 | CASSPRDSSNTGALFF | TGTGCCAGCTCACCTCGGGACAGCTCTAACACCGGGGCGCTGTTTTTT
many | TRBJ2-5 | TRBV4-1 | . | CASSRDTGVGETQYF | TGCGCCAGCAGCCGAGATACAGGTGTAGGAGAGACCCAGTACTTC
many | TRBJ1-1 | TRBV5-6 | . | CASSSGGGSFGSEAFF | TGTGCCAGCAGCTCTGGGGGGGGCTCTTTCGGCTCTGAAGCTTTCTTT
many | TRBJ1-6 | TRBV14 | . | CASSDRKSSYNSPLHF | TGTGCCAGCAGCGACAGAAAGAGCTCCTATAATTCACCCCTCCACTTT
. | TRBJ2-5 | TRBV5-8 | . | CASSSQTGTKEETQYF | TGTGCCAGCAGCTCACAGACAGGCACTAAAGAAGAGACCCAGTACTTC
once | TRBJ2-5 | TRBV20-1 | TRBD2 | CSARDSGGAEETQYF | TGCAGTGCTAGAGATTCGGGGGGGGCCGAAGAGACCCAGTACTTC
many | TRBJ1-5 | TRBV4-1 | . | CASSQDLGQPQHF | TGCGCCAGCAGCCAAGATCTCGGTCAGCCCCAGCATTTT
. | TRBJ2-5 | TRBV7-9 | . | CASSLNVMGGLETQYF | TGTGCCAGCAGCTTAAACGTGATGGGGGGTCTGGAGACCCAGTACTTC
. | TRBJ2-3 | TRBV9 | . | CASSAHDRRSDTQYF | TGTGCCAGCAGCGCCCACGATCGGAGATCAGATACGCAGTATTTT
many | TRBJ2-7 | TRBV12-3/TRBV12-4 | TRBD1 | CASSPGQGAYEQYF | TGTGCCAGCAGTCCCGGACAGGGGGCCTACGAGCAGTACTTC
. | TRBJ2-7 | TRBV12-3/TRBV12-4 | TRBD1 | CASSAGTASYEQYF | TGTGCCAGCAGCGCCGGGACAGCTTCCTACGAGCAGTACTTC
. | TRBJ2-1 | TRBV7-9 | TRBD2 | CASSLVTGTRYNEQFF | TGTGCCAGCAGCTTAGTTACCGGGACTAGGTACAATGAGCAGTTCTTC
few | TRBJ1-4 | TRBV15 | . | CATAETAGEKPFF | TGTGCCACCGCGGAGACAGCCGGTGAAAAGCCGTTTTTT
once | TRBJ1-2 | TRBV6-6 | . | CASSLDGYTF | TGTGCCAGCAGTTTAGATGGCTACACCTTC
once | TRBJ1-5 | TRBV20-1 | . | CSARQAGGNQPQHF | TGCAGTGCTAGACAGGCGGGTGGCAATCAGCCCCAGCATTTT
. | TRBJ2-1 | TRBV15 | TRBD2 | CATQTPGGYNEQFF | TGTGCCACCCAGACCCCGGGGGGCTACAATGAGCAGTTCTTC
many | TRBJ1-2 | TRBV12-3/TRBV12-4 | . | CASTQGGNYGYTF | TGTGCCAGCACCCAGGGAGGGAACTATGGCTACACCTTC
few | TRBJ2-5 | TRBV3-1 | TRBD2 | CASSQVSLTSGGFQETQYF | TGTGCCAGCAGCCAAGTGAGCCTTACTAGCGGGGGGTTCCAAGAGACCCAGTACTTC
many | TRBJ1-5 | TRBV7-8 | . | CASSMRQGLLNSNQPQHF | TGTGCCAGCAGCATGAGACAAGGACTACTTAATAGCAATCAGCCCCAGCATTTT
many | TRBJ1-3 | TRBV7-2 | . | CASSFAEGFAGNTIYF | TGTGCCAGCAGCTTCGCCGAAGGTTTTGCCGGAAACACCATATATTTT
. | TRBJ2-7 | TRBV5-5 | TRBD1 | CASSYLRDRGYEQYF | TGTGCCAGCAGCTATCTCCGGGACAGGGGCTACGAGCAGTACTTC
many | TRBJ2-7 | TRBV12-5 | TRBD1 | CASGLGRDRGSSEQYF | TGTGCTAGTGGTTTGGGTAGAGACAGGGGATCTAGTGAGCAGTACTTC
many | TRBJ2-2 | TRBV18 | TRBD1 | CASSPDRDRGAGELFF | TGTGCCAGCTCACCAGATCGGGACAGGGGTGCCGGGGAGCTGTTTTTT
. | TRBJ2-5 | TRBV15 | . | CAASRDRGGGTQYF | TGTGCCGCCAGCAGAGATAGGGGGGGGGGGACCCAGTACTTC
. | TRBJ2-3 | TRBV19 | . | CASSTREKAGTDTQYF | TGTGCCAGTAGCACTCGTGAGAAGGCGGGCACAGATACGCAGTATTTT
. | TRBJ2-7 | TRBV25-1 | TRBD1 | CASSDYGTDEQYF | TGTGCCAGCAGTGACTACGGGACAGACGAGCAGTACTTC
many | TRBJ2-5 | TRBV20-1 | TRBD2 | CSAPSGGETQYF | TGCAGTGCCCCTAGCGGGGGAGAGACCCAGTACTTC
many | TRBJ2-7 | TRBV6-6 | TRBD1 | CASQWGQGPYEQYF | TGTGCCAGTCAGTGGGGACAGGGCCCTTACGAGCAGTACTTC
. | TRBJ2-6 | TRBV5-4 | . | CASSLNRAGANVLTF | TGTGCCAGCAGCCTAAACAGGGCTGGGGCCAACGTCCTGACTTTC
. | TRBJ2-7 | TRBV19 | TRBD1 | CASSPQGDTYEQYF | TGTGCCAGTAGTCCACAGGGGGATACCTACGAGCAGTACTTC
many | TRBJ1-1 | TRBV3-1 | . | CASSQLFVTEAFF | TGTGCCAGCAGCCAACTATTCGTCACTGAAGCTTTCTTT
. | TRBJ1-1 | TRBV20-1 | TRBD1 | CSAPNPVGGINTEAFF | TGCAGTGCTCCTAACCCGGTAGGGGGCATAAACACTGAAGCTTTCTTT
many | TRBJ2-5 | TRBV5-8 | TRBD2 | CASSFAGGFTRGETQYF | TGTGCCAGCAGCTTCGCGGGGGGCTTTACCCGAGGGGAGACCCAGTACTTC
. | TRBJ2-7 | TRBV4-1 | TRBD1 | CASVPGTGGYYEQYF | TGCGCCAGCGTACCCGGGACAGGGGGTTACTACGAGCAGTACTTC
. | TRBJ2-7 | TRBV7-6 | . | CASSSSGRSYEQYF | TGTGCCAGCAGCTCATCGGGACGATCCTACGAGCAGTACTTC
. | TRBJ1-4 | TRBV7-2 | TRBD1 | CASSSGDRGLLATNEKLFF | TGTGCCAGCAGCTCAGGGGACAGGGGACTGCTAGCAACTAATGAAAAACTGTTTTTT
. | TRBJ2-3 | TRBV7-8 | TRBD2 | CATNRGKGREILTDTQYF | TGTGCCACCAACAGAGGGAAAGGGAGGGAGATCCTCACAGATACGCAGTATTTT
many | TRBJ1-1 | TRBV5-6 | . | CASSALVTEAFF | TGTGCCAGCAGCGCCTTGGTCACTGAAGCTTTCTTT
. | TRBJ2-3 | TRBV7-9 | . | CASSTRRGDSTDTQYF | TGTGCCAGCAGCACCCGGCGGGGAGACAGCACAGATACGCAGTATTTT
. | TRBJ1-5 | TRBV7-9 | . | CASSTPGSDQPQHF | TGTGCCAGTAGTACCCCGGGATCCGATCAGCCCCAGCATTTT
many | TRBJ2-2 | TRBV19 | . | CASMALLGTGELFF | TGTGCCAGTATGGCCTTGTTGGGAACCGGGGAGCTGTTTTTT
. | TRBJ2-7 | TRBV5-1 | TRBD2 | CASSSVSGRGDEQLF | TGTGCCAGCAGCTCCGTTAGCGGGAGAGGCGATGAGCAGCTCTTC
once | TRBJ2-2 | TRBV24-1 | . | CATSDWYRSGNTGELFF | TGTGCCACCAGTGATTGGTACAGGTCGGGTAACACCGGGGAGCTGTTTTTT
many | TRBJ1-1 | TRBV6-4 | . | CASSAGRFTEAFF | TGTGCCAGCAGTGCCGGACGGTTCACTGAAGCTTTCTTT
many | TRBJ2-3 | TRBV2 | . | CASSARWTVTSTDTQYF | TGTGCCAGCAGTGCTCGCTGGACGGTAACTAGCACAGATACGCAGTATTTT
few | TRBJ2-5 | TRBV7-2 | TRBD1 | CASSKQGEEETQYF | TGTGCCAGCAGCAAACAGGGGGAGGAGGAGACCCAGTACTTC
many | TRBJ1-2 | TRBV5-6 | TRBD1 | CASSLADRGRNGYTF | TGTGCCAGCAGCTTGGCTGACAGGGGACGGAATGGCTACACCTTC
once | TRBJ1-6 | TRBV24-1 | . | CATSDQGRGSPLHF | TGTGCCACCAGTGACCAGGGGAGAGGATCACCCCTCCACTTT
. | TRBJ2-1 | TRBV20-1 | TRBD2 | CSAIAGSSYNEQFF | TGCAGTGCTATAGCGGGGAGCTCCTACAATGAGCAGTTCTTC
. | TRBJ1-3 | TRBV19 | . | CASSTRGSGNTIYF | TGTGCCAGTAGTACCCGGGGATCTGGAAACACCATATATTTT
. | TRBJ2-1 | TRBV19 | . | CASSFQGYEQFF | TGTGCCAGTAGTTTTCAGGGGTATGAGCAGTTCTTC
. | TRBJ1-1 | TRBV24-1 | TRBD1 | CATSDDRGDTEAFF | TGTGCCACCAGTGATGACAGGGGGGACACTGAAGCTTTCTTT
many | TRBJ2-3 | TRBV2 | . | CASSGDFSTDTQYF | TGTGCCAGCAGTGGGGATTTTAGCACAGATACGCAGTATTTT
. | TRBJ2-3 | TRBV5-1 | TRBD2 | CASSLVAGGGGIDTQYF | TGCGCCAGCAGCTTGGTAGCGGGGGGCGGGGGTATAGATACGCAGTATTTT